Listed here are 17 T cell receptor beta chains from one sample, sequenced in a study of spatial heterogeneity in lung cancer. TCRdb passed the 5' RACE reads through MiXCR, listing each CDR3 protein once. Among roughly 48,000 distinct CDR3 sequences listed, around 11% were seen once. Noted time point: sample taken at primary tumor resection. Unsorted tumor, nontumor lung tissue or cryopreserved PBMC supplied the whole RNA. Sample: PBMCs, taken at surgery. The source is a female donor with early-stage non-small cell lung cancer.

This clonotype was picked up a small number of times. The rearrangement links TRBV20-1 to TRBJ1-2, with D unclear. CDR3 length: 14 amino acids. Germline assignment: CDR1 DFQATT and CDR2 SNEGSKA (reference sequence). Trimming took off 3 bases at V and 4 bases at J, with 15 bases between the two ends. The CDR3 DNA follows: TGCAGTGCTAGCAACGTTAGGGTCGGCTATGGCTACACCTTC. This translates into CSASNVRVGYGYTF.

This clonotype was counted a few times. The V call is TRBV20-1, the J call TRBJ2-3; D is unresolved. Trimming stripped 6 bases from V and 6 bases from J, with 13 bases between. This CDR3 has 12 amino acids. Germline assignment: CDR1 DFQATT and CDR2 SNEGSKA (reference sequence). The CDR3 here is CSAPGPSDTQYF. The CDR3 nucleotides are TGCAGTGCCCCCGGACCCTCCGATACGCAGTATTTT.

This clonotype was seen a handful of times. The rearrangement uses TRBV20-1 and TRBJ1-6; no clear D gene. With 5 bases removed from V and 1 base from J, the gap between germline ends came to 12 bases. The length of the CDR3 is 15 residues. CDR1 and CDR2 from the germline V gene are DFQATT and SNEGSKA (reference sequence). Here the CDR3 DNA reads TGCAGTGCTCCTAATCGGGCATCCTATAATTCACCCCTCCACTTT. Amino acids: CSAPNRASYNSPLHF.

A few counts support this clonotype. J is TRBJ2-3 and V is TRBV4-1, with 9 positions matching TRBD2. This CDR3 is built from 17 residues. Losses at the gene ends were 0 bases for V and 5 bases for J; bases not matched to a gene: 9. Germline assignment: CDR1 MGHRA and CDR2 YSYEKL. CDR3 residues: CASSQEGGAGGRDTQYF. As DNA, the CDR3 is TGCGCCAGCAGCCAAGAAGGCGGAGCGGGGGGAAGAGATACGCAGTATTTT.

This clonotype was recorded at least ten times. The rearrangement joins TRBV28 to TRBJ1-3, with 9 bases that match TRBD1. This CDR3 is 14 amino acids long. The trim removed 6 bases at V and 4 bases at J, leaving 4 bases unmatched. Germline assignment: CDR1 MDHEN and CDR2 SYDVKM. CDR3 residues: CASRTQGAGNTIYF. The CDR3 DNA follows: TGTGCCAGCAGGACACAGGGGGCAGGAAACACCATATATTTT.

The genes are TRBV29-1 and TRBJ2-5; no firm D call. V was clipped by 6 bases and J by 1 base, with 12 bases between them. CDR3 size: 13 residues. Germline V gene data show CDR1 as SQVTM and CDR2 as ANQGSEA. The CDR3 sequence is CSVIPPPQETQYF. The CDR3 nucleotides are TGCAGCGTGATCCCCCCCCCCCAAGAGACCCAGTACTTC.

The J gene is TRBJ2-3, the V gene TRBV9, with D tentatively TRBD2 (6 bases). This CDR3 contains 18 residues. Germline V lookup: CDR1 SGDLS, CDR2 YYNGEE. Trimming removed 4 bases at V and 3 bases at J, with 24 bases between. The CDR3 loop is CASSPPTLAHGTTDTQYF. CDR3 sequence (DNA): TGTGCCAGCAGCCCGCCCACACTAGCTCACGGGACGACAGATACGCAGTATTTT.

This clonotype was seen ten or more times. This chain joins TRBV3-1 and TRBJ2-2, with TRBD2 identical over 9 bases. V shed 4 bases, J shed 6 bases, and the junction held 3 bases outside the gene matches. Germline lookup yields CDR1 LGHDT and CDR2 YNNKEL (reference sequence). The CDR3 is made up of 14 amino acids. CDR3 amino acids: CASSPGLAPGELFF. In DNA, the CDR3 is TGTGCCAGCAGCCCGGGACTAGCTCCCGGGGAGCTGTTTTTT.

This clonotype was observed a few times. The chain recombines TRBV20-1 with TRBJ1-1; possibly TRBD1 for D (5 bases). Trimming removed 6 bases from V and 7 bases from J, with 18 bases in between. CDR1 is DFQATT and CDR2 is SNEGSKA in the germline V gene (reference sequence). The CDR3 contains 13 residues. The CDR3 protein is CSAPRGEFGEAFF. Written as DNA, the CDR3 is TGCAGTGCCCCCCGGGGGGAGTTCGGTGAAGCTTTCTTT.

There are a few counts of this clonotype. The chain couples TRBV28 to TRBJ2-5, with TRBD2 as a possible D gene (5 bases). The length of the CDR3 is 16 residues. CDR1 is MDHEN and CDR2 is SYDVKM in the germline V gene. Trimming left V 6 bases short and J 4 bases short, with 21 bases between. DNA of the CDR3: TGTGCCAGCAGCCTGCCCCGACTCACCGGAGGAGAGACCCAGTACTTC. It is translated as CASSLPRLTGGETQYF.

This clonotype was found a few times. The chain employs TRBV6-5 and TRBJ2-7; 8 bases map to TRBD1. The trim removed 6 bases at V and 3 bases at J, leaving 1 base unmatched. The CDR3 extends over 12 amino acids. Germline CDR1 and CDR2: MNHEY and SVGAGI. The CDR3, as DNA: TGTGCCAGCAGCGGACAGGGCTACGAGCAGTACTTC. Residues: CASSGQGYEQYF.

The CDR3 here is CASSFGQGRYSNQPQHF. CDR3 sequence (DNA): TGTGCCAGCAGTTTTGGGCAGGGGAGATATAGCAATCAGCCCCAGCATTTT. The chain uses TRBV28 and TRBJ1-5, with a weak D call TRBD1 (6 bases). Germline CDR1 reads MDHEN; CDR2 reads SYDVKM. The ends were cut back, 3 bases at V and 0 bases at J, with 15 bases in the middle. There are 17 residues in the CDR3.

The sample holds many counts of this clonotype. The J gene is TRBJ2-7, the V gene TRBV5-1, with 8 bases identical to TRBD1. The CDR3 is 15 residues long. V shed 2 bases, J shed 5 bases, and the junction held 9 bases outside the gene matches. Germline CDR1 and CDR2: SGHRS and YFSETQ. CDR3 amino acids: CASSFSGQGGHEQYF. DNA of the CDR3: TGCGCCAGCAGCTTCAGTGGACAGGGAGGCCACGAGCAGTACTTC.

This clonotype appeared a few times. The rearrangement joins TRBV20-1 to TRBJ2-1; D is unclear. The CDR3 runs to 14 residues. The germline gives CDR1 DFQATT, CDR2 SNEGSKA (reference sequence). V was clipped by 1 base and J by 4 bases, with 11 bases between them. CDR3 DNA sequence: TGCAGTGCTAGAGGACCTAGTGGATACAATGAGCAGTTCTTC. Its protein product is CSARGPSGYNEQFF.

A few counts support this clonotype. This sequence joins TRBV12-3 or TRBV12-4 and TRBJ2-2; the D gene could be TRBD1 or TRBD2 (7 bases each). The CDR3 covers 19 residues. V lost 8 bases to trimming and J lost 2 bases, with 27 bases between them. CDR3 bases: TGTGCCAGCCACAAGGGGGCTAGCGGACCGAGCTATAACACCGGGGAGCTGTTTTTT. Translation: CASHKGASGPSYNTGELFF.

This sequence joins TRBV29-1 and TRBJ2-1, with D perhaps matching TRBD1 or TRBD2 (5 bases each). The CDR3 covers 12 residues. V was pared by 5 bases and J by 6 bases, with 11 bases between. Germline V CDR1 and CDR2: SQVTM, ANQGSEA. As DNA, the CDR3 is TGCAGCGTTTGGGACCCTCGCAATGAGCAGTTCTTC. Amino acid sequence: CSVWDPRNEQFF.

This clonotype has ten or more counts. The chain joins TRBV7-9 to TRBJ2-1; tentatively, D is TRBD1 or TRBD2 (5 bases each). Germline CDR1 and CDR2: SEHNR and FQNEAQ (reference sequence). Between the trimmed V and J ends, which lost 5 bases and 4 bases, there was a span of 18 bases. The CDR3 runs to 16 residues. In nucleotides, the CDR3 is TGTGCCAGCAGCACTAGAACAGGAGTCCAATACAATGAGCAGTTCTTC. Amino acid sequence: CASSTRTGVQYNEQFF.